Listed here are 10 T cell receptor beta chains from one sample, sequenced in a study of blood T cell repertoires in COVID-19. Using immunoSEQ multiplex PCR, the repertoire was profiled, and TCRdb retains in-frame clones only, with some absent. The sample shows about 140,000 clones, 88% of them seen only once. The sequenced material came from peripheral blood. The origin of the receptors is a man aged 45-65 years with active or convalescent COVID-19.

The chain combines TRBV5-1 with TRBJ2-7, with a weak D call TRBD1 (6 bases). V was pared by 0 bases and J by 6 bases, with 13 bases between. CDR1 SGHRS and CDR2 YFSETQ come from the germline V gene. The CDR3 has 14 amino acids. DNA of the CDR3: TGCGCCAGCAGCTTGGAAAGACAGGTTTCCGAGCAGTACTTC. Amino acids: CASSLERQVSEQYF.

The chain combines TRBV11-3 with TRBJ2-1; D is ambiguous. The V and J ends lost 5 bases and 0 bases respectively, with 11 bases between them. Germline lookup yields CDR1 SGHNT and CDR2 YENEEA. CDR3 size: 15 residues. Written as DNA, the CDR3 is TGTGCCAGCAGCAAGACAACCAGCTCCTACAATGAGCAGTTCTTC. As protein: CASSKTTSSYNEQFF.

V and J are TRBV3-1 (or the pseudogene TRBV3-2) and TRBJ2-1, with 12 bases fitting TRBD2. Germline V gene sequence: CDR1 LGHDT, CDR2 YNNKEL (reference sequence). Trimming cost V 1 base and J 8 bases; bases outside gene matches: 6. This CDR3 has 16 amino acids. CDR3 amino acids: CASSQGLAGGLDEQFF. The DNA for the CDR3 is TGTGCCAGCAGCCAAGGGCTAGCGGGAGGGCTCGATGAGCAGTTCTTC.

The chain joins TRBV19 to TRBJ1-6; 8 nucleotides align to TRBD1. J lost 8 bases, V lost 6 bases, and 6 bases had no gene match. The CDR3 is 14 amino acids. Germline lookup yields CDR1 LNHDA and CDR2 SQIVND (reference sequence). CDR3 nucleotides: TGTGCCAGTAGGCGACAGGGGAGGGATTCACCCCTCCACTTT. It codes for CASRRQGRDSPLHF.

V gene TRBV2 combines with J gene TRBJ2-1, with TRBD2 matching over 9 bases. Trimming removed 6 bases from V and 8 bases from J; junction bases left unmatched: 14. The CDR3 is made up of 16 amino acids. Germline-derived CDR1 and CDR2 are SNHLY and FYNNEI. CDR3 loop: CASSLGGSGRDDEQFF. CDR3 bases: TGTGCCAGCAGCCTCGGGGGTAGCGGGAGAGACGATGAGCAGTTCTTC.

This chain joins TRBV5-1 and TRBJ2-3; 12 bases are a match to TRBD2. Germline trimming cut 4 bases from V and 3 bases from J; bases unmatched to any gene: 6. CDR3 length: 16 amino acids. Germline CDR1 SGHRS, CDR2 YFSETQ. The CDR3 loop reads CASSLELAGGTDTQYF. DNA for the CDR3: TGCGCCAGCAGCCTTGAACTAGCGGGAGGTACAGATACGCAGTATTTT.

V and J are TRBV19 and TRBJ2-1; 8 positions agree with TRBD2. Germline V lookup: CDR1 LNHDA, CDR2 SQIVND (reference sequence). CDR3 length: 14 amino acids. J gave up 2 bases and V 7 bases, and 4 bases lay outside the gene matches. CDR3 region: CASTTSGTYNEQFF. The CDR3, as DNA: TGTGCCAGTACAACTAGCGGAACCTACAATGAGCAGTTCTTC.

The sample holds one count of this clone. The chain combines TRBV24-1 with TRBJ1-2, with a possible D match to TRBD1 (5 bases). Germline CDR1 reads KGHDR; CDR2 reads SFDVKD. This CDR3 spans 15 amino acids. V shed 0 bases and J shed 5 bases, with 12 bases lying between them. In DNA form, the CDR3 reads TGTGCCACCAGTGATTTGAGACGGGGGGTTTATGGCTACACCTTC. Residues: CATSDLRRGVYGYTF.

The chain couples TRBV9 to TRBJ2-5; TRBD2 matches 13 bases. The CDR3 has 17 amino acids. Germline loops: CDR1 SGDLS, CDR2 YYNGEE. V shed 4 bases and J 4 bases; nucleotides not matched to a gene: 10. This CDR3 reads CASSPRVRLAGGETQYF. CDR3 in DNA: TGTGCCAGCAGCCCGAGGGTAAGACTAGCGGGAGGAGAGACCCAGTACTTC.

J is TRBJ1-2 and V is TRBV6-4; TRBD1 agrees at 10 bases. The V gene end was trimmed by 5 bases and the J gene end by 4 bases; junction bases not matched to a gene: 7. The CDR3 length is 15 residues. Germline V gene sequence: CDR1 MRHNA, CDR2 SNTAGT. CDR3 sequence reads: CASSRDRGLAYGYTF. CDR3 sequence (DNA): TGTGCCAGCAGTCGGGACAGGGGTTTGGCCTATGGCTACACCTTC.